These T cell receptor beta chains were read from a single sample in a study of response to subunit inactivated influenza vaccine. TCRdb reprocessed the RT-PCR reads with MiXCR, giving one entry per CDR3 protein. The data hold about 780,000 distinct CDR3 sequences, with under 20% observed a single time. The material sequenced was PBMCs from blood, taken less than 6 days after vaccination. These receptors were collected from a man in his forties or fifties who received an inactivated influenza vaccine. Both conserved end residues are part of each CDR3. A D gene is named only where the DNA matches it firmly. Only some rows state a clone size, as once, few, many or a class for expanded clones.

NA	TRBV12-3/TRBV12-4	few	TRBJ2-5	CASSTPTGFPETQYF	TGTGCCAGCAGCACGCCTACAGGGTTTCCGGAGACCCAGTACTTC
NA	TRBV29-1	NA	TRBJ2-2	CSVGEGEELFF	TGCAGCGTTGGGGAAGGAGAGGAGCTGTTTTTT
NA	TRBV28	NA	TRBJ2-6	CASSFYGESSGANVLTF	TGTGCCAGCAGTTTTTACGGGGAGAGCTCTGGGGCCAACGTCCTGACTTTC
TRBD2	TRBV5-6	NA	TRBJ2-3	CASTRESTDTQYF	TGTGCCAGCACGCGGGAGAGCACAGATACGCAGTATTTT
TRBD2	TRBV20-1	NA	TRBJ2-7	CSARDQAGDYEQYF	TGCAGTGCTAGAGATCAAGCGGGAGACTACGAGCAGTACTTC
NA	TRBV20-1	many	TRBJ2-2	CSARAWAYGEDLGELFF	TGCAGTGCTAGAGCCTGGGCCTACGGGGAGGACCTGGGGGAGCTGTTTTTT
NA	TRBV20-1	NA	TRBJ2-4	CSAREALASLGDIQYF	TGCAGTGCTAGGGAGGCCCTCGCCTCTTTGGGGGACATTCAGTACTTC
NA	TRBV15	few	TRBJ1-1	CATSRDRLNTEAFF	TGTGCCACCAGCAGAGATCGACTGAACACTGAAGCTTTCTTT
NA	TRBV7-2	few	TRBJ2-7	CASSRLPGTGNSYEQYF	TGTGCCAGCAGTCGGTTACCTGGAACAGGTAATTCCTACGAGCAGTACTTC
NA	TRBV20-1	many	TRBJ1-1	CSARDRGRALGTEAFF	TGCAGTGCTAGAGACAGGGGCCGCGCATTAGGGACTGAAGCTTTCTTT
TRBD2	TRBV28	NA	TRBJ2-1	CSSSLAGGTQFF	TGTTCCAGCAGTTTGGCGGGAGGCACGCAGTTCTTC
TRBD1	TRBV6-2/TRBV6-3	few	TRBJ2-3	CASNPGQASTDTQYF	TGTGCCAGCAACCCCGGACAGGCCTCCACAGATACGCAGTATTTT
NA	TRBV11-1	NA	TRBJ2-1	CASSARDNYNEQFF	TGTGCCAGCAGCGCCCGGGACAACTACAATGAGCAGTTCTTC
TRBD2	TRBV10-2	few	TRBJ2-5	CASTKGLAGKETQYF	TGCGCCAGCACCAAAGGACTAGCGGGGAAGGAGACCCAGTACTTC
TRBD2	TRBV5-1	NA	TRBJ2-3	CASSLGRWEGRTDTQYF	TGCGCCAGCAGCTTGGGAAGGTGGGAGGGCCGTACAGATACGCAGTATTTT
NA	TRBV29-1	many	TRBJ2-3	CSVEGFASTDTQYF	TGCAGCGTTGAAGGCTTCGCTAGCACAGATACGCAGTATTTT
TRBD2	TRBV9	few	TRBJ2-1	CASSVDVGLVNNEQFF	TGTGCCAGCAGCGTAGATGTGGGACTAGTTAACAATGAGCAGTTCTTC
TRBD2	TRBV20-1	NA	TRBJ2-1	CSATRAGVYNEQFF	TGCAGTGCTACTCGAGCGGGGGTCTACAATGAGCAGTTCTTC
TRBD2	TRBV10-3	NA	TRBJ2-5	CAISDGTSGAGETQYF	TGTGCCATCAGTGACGGAACTAGCGGGGCAGGGGAGACCCAGTACTTC
NA	TRBV10-3	NA	TRBJ2-3	CASLQGGDTQYF	TGTGCCAGCCTGCAGGGGGGAGATACGCAGTATTTT
NA	TRBV12-3/TRBV12-4	NA	TRBJ2-2	CASTRAQVTGELFF	TGTGCCAGCACGAGGGCGCAGGTGACCGGGGAGCTGTTTTTT
TRBD1	TRBV12-3/TRBV12-4	many	TRBJ2-1	CASSKGTAASGTQFF	TGTGCCAGCAGTAAAGGGACAGCCGCCTCCGGTACGCAGTTCTTC